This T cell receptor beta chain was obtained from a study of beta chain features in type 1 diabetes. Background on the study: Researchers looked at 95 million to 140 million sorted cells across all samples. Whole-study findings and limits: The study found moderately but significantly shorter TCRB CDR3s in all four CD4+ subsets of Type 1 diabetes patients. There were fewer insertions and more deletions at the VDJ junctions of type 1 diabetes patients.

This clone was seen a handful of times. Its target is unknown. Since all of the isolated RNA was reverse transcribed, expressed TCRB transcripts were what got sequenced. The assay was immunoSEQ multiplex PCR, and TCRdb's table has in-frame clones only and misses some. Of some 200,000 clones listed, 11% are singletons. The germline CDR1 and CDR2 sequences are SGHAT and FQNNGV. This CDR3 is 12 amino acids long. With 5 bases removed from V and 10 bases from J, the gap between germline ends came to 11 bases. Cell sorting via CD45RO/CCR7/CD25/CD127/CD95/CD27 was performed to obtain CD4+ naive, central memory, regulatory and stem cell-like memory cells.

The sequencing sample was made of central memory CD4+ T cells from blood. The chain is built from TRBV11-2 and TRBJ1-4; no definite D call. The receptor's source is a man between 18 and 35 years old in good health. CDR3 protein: CASSPVVGKLFF. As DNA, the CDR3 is TGTGCCAGCAGCCCGGTCGTGGGAAAACTGTTTTTT.